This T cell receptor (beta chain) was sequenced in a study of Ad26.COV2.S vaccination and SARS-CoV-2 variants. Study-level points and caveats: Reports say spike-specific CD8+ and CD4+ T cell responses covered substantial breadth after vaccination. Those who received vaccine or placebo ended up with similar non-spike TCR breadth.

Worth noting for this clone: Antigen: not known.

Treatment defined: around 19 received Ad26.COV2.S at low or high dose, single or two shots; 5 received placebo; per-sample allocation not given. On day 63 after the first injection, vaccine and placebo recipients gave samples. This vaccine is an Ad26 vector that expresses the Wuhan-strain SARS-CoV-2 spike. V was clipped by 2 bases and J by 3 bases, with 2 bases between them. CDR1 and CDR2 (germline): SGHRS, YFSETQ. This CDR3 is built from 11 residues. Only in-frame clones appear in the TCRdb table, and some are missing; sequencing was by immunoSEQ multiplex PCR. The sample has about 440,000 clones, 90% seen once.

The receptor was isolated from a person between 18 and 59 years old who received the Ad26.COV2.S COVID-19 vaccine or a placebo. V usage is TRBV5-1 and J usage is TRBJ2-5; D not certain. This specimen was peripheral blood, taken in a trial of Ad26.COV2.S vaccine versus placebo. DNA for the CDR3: TGCGCCAGCAGCTTTAAAGAGACCCAGTACTTC. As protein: CASSFKETQYF.